This T cell receptor beta chain was captured in a study of CD8 T cells in Susac syndrome (dated by TCRdb to 2018 to 2020). Context from the whole study: Among the sequenced Susac syndrome patients, about six had clinically active disease and fewer than 10 were in clinical remission. Susac syndrome patients were therapy-naive, on corticosteroids (some also receiving IVIg), or on IVIg alone at blood withdrawal. Whether CD8+ T cell activation and differentiation in Susac syndrome was antigen driven was tested using repertoire sequencing.

Peripheral blood CD8+ and CD4+ T cells from healthy donors, Susac syndrome patients and multiple sclerosis patients were profiled using high-throughput TCR beta sequencing. Recently defined diagnostic criteria for definite or probable disease were met by the Susac syndrome patients. CD8+ TEMRA cells were enriched by FACS, while bulk CD8+ and CD4+ T cells were purified by magnetic negative isolation. Blood was collected in EDTA tubes and processed within 24 hours, with PBMCs isolated through density gradient centrifugation. PBMCs intended for TCR sequencing were cryopreserved in liquid nitrogen and were subsequently thawed in a 37 degrees C water bath. The sorted or isolated CD4+, CD8+ and CD8+ TEMRA cells had a purity of 90% or higher. RNA was extracted using the RNeasy kit, and about 0.45 to 1 ug of the RNA was reverse transcribed with random hexamers. The immunoSEQ multiplex PCR assay, which covers 54 Vbeta and 13 Jbeta segments, was used to amplify TCR beta CDR3 regions. To correct PCR amplification bias, a synthetic template baseline was used for both primer optimization and computational correction. For the original study's pipeline: Reads were annotated to V, D and J genes per IMGT and analyzed with immunoSEQ Analyzer, keeping only productive sequences. Clonality was calculated as one minus the Shannon entropy normalized by log2 of the number of productive unique sequences. Public and private clones were assessed among the 100 most prevalent clones of each patient and control. Clones were defined as Susac-specific if absent from the healthy and MS cohorts, from more than 900 published viral clones and from other ImmuneACCESS disease sequences. TCRdb's own reprocessing of the public reads used fastp at Q25 and MiXCR and kept productive beta chains. When rows share a CDR3 protein, they turn into one entry using the most common DNA and genes. Here the V and J calls rest on TCRdb's processing, not on the authors' analysis. This sample holds over 100,000 distinct CDR3 sequences; 96% were observed only once. The ten most abundant clones make up less than 0.15% of the sample.

Points the paper makes about the study in general: No clonal expansion was detected in the CD4+ T cell repertoire of Susac syndrome patients. The study acknowledged that relatively few individuals were included in the TCR sequencing and HLA analysis.

A note on this clonotype: Its antigen is not yet known. Qualities for individual bases were not recorded, and no much larger clone is one base off.

The CDR3 numbers 10 residues from cysteine through phenylalanine. Of all the DNA, just the CDR3 is kept, 30 bases in frame from base 1. The germline V gene (reference sequence) yields DFQATT for CDR1 and SNEGSKA for CDR2. Deletion took 5 bases off V and 4 bases off J, with a span of 3 bases between the germline ends. Sequenced material: CD4+ T cells from PBMCs. The rearrangement joined TRBV20-1 to TRBJ2-1, with the identity of the D gene unclear. This clonotype was obtained from a human donor with Susac syndrome. The CDR3 sequence is CSAYYNEQFF. The sequenced DNA: TGCAGTGCTTATTACAATGAGCAGTTCTTC.